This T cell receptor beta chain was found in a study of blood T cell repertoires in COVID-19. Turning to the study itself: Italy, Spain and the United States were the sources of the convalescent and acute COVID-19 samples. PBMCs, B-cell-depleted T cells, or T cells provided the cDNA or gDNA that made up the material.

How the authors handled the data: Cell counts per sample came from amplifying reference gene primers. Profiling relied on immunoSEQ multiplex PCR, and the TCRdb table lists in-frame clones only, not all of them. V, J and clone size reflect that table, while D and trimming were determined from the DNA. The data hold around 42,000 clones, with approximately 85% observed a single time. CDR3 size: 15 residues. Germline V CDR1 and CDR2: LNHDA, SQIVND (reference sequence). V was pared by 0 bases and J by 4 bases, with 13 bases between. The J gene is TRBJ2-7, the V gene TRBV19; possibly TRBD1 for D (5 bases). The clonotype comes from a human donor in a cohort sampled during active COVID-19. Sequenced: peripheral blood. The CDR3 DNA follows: TGTGCCAGTAGTATAGACGGCCAGGGCTATTACGAGCAGTACTTC. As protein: CASSIDGQGYYEQYF.